This TCR beta chain was observed in a study of human T cells and chemical hapten exposure. Findings of the study overall: Expanded TCRs clustered into significantly more large CDR3 similarity groups than controls, the analysis revealed. There was no change with DPC sensitization in TCRs above 1 in 1000 frequency.

For this clonotype: Antigen specificity is unknown.

Time point defined: patch test 3, about 24 weeks after DPC sensitization. Treatment meaning: therapeutic diphenylcyclopropenone sensitization with weekly scalp DPC. Patch tests were applied only after blood draws. In TCRdb, the RACE reads were re-called with MiXCR into one record per CDR3 protein. The data show roughly 150,000 distinct CDR3 sequences, with roughly 25% seen just once and 2.1% held by the top ten. Germline loops: CDR1 SQVTM, CDR2 ANQGSEA. The V gene lost 7 bases and the J gene lost 1 base, with 16 bases spanning the gap. The CDR3 covers 14 residues. This specimen consisted of whole blood, obtained in connection with sensitization to the hapten diphenylcyclopropenone (DPC). The clonotype originates from a woman in her late teens or twenties with alopecia areata. Some clones in this sample may be carry-over from other donors' samples. V and J are TRBV29-1 and TRBJ1-1, with D tentatively TRBD1 (5 bases). CDR3 region: CSAPRLGGNTEAFF. The CDR3 DNA reads as TGCAGCGCCCCCCGACTTGGGGGGAACACTGAAGCTTTCTTT.